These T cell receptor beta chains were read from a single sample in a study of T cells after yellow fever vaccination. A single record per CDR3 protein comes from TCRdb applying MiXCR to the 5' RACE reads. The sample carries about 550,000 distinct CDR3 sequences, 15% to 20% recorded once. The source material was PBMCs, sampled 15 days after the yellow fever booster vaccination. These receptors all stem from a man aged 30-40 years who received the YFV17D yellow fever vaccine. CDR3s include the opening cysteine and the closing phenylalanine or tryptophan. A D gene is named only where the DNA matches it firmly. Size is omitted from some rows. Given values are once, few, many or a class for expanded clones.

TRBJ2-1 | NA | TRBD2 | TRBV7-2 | TGTGCCAGCAGCTTAGGCTGGCGGGAGGCTCCGTTCTTC | CASSLGWREAPFF
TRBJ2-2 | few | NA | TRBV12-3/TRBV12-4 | TGTGCCAGCAGCCGGGAGTGGGCAGTGGACATTACCGGGGAGCTGTTTTTT | CASSREWAVDITGELFF
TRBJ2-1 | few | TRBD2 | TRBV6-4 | TGTGCCTTCCACCGGACTAGCCCCCTCTCCTACAATGAGCAGTTCTTC | CAFHRTSPLSYNEQFF
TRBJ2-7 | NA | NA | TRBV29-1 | TGCAGCGTCTTGATCCACGAGCAGTACTTC | CSVLIHEQYF
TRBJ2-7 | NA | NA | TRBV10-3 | TGTGCCATCAGTGATACAGTCGAGCAGTACTTC | CAISDTVEQYF
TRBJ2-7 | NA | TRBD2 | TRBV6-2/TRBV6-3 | TGTGCCAGCAGTATGGGACTAGCGGGGACCTACGAGCAGTACTTC | CASSMGLAGTYEQYF
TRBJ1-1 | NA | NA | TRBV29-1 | TGCAGCGTTGAAGGCAGGGCGAAGTCTGAAGCTTTCTTT | CSVEGRAKSEAFF
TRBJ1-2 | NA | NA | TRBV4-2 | TGTGCCAGCAGCCAAGTTACTGCTAACTATGGCTACACCTTC | CASSQVTANYGYTF
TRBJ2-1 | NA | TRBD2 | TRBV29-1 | TGCAGCGTTGACCTTCTGCCCGGACTAGGGAATAAATACAATGAGCAGTTCTTC | CSVDLLPGLGNKYNEQFF
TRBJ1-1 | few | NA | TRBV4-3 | TGCGCCAGCAGCCGTTCGACGACAACTAACACTGAAGCTTTCTTT | CASSRSTTTNTEAFF
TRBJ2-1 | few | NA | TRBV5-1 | TGCGCCAGCAGCTTGCCCAGTACTTGGAATGAGCAGTTCTTC | CASSLPSTWNEQFF
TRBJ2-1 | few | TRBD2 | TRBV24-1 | TGTGCCACCAGTGAACCTATTAGCGGGGCATCCTACAATGAGCAGTTCTTC | CATSEPISGASYNEQFF
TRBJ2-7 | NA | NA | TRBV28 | TGTGCCAGCAGTTTACGGGGAGGAAGGTACGAGCAGTACTTC | CASSLRGGRYEQYF
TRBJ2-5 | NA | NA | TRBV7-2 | TGTGCCAGCAGCTTAGTTTGGGGAGGAGAGACCCAGTACTTC | CASSLVWGGETQYF
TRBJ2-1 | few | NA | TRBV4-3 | TGCGCCAGCAGCCAAGATCGAGCGGGCTCCTACAATGAGCAGTTCTTC | CASSQDRAGSYNEQFF
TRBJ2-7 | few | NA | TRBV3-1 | TGTGCCAGCAGCCGACAGTACTCCTACGAGCAGTACTTC | CASSRQYSYEQYF
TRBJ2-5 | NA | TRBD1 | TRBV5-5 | TGTGCCAGCAGCTTTGGACAGGGGACCACACAAGAGACCCAGTACTTC | CASSFGQGTTQETQYF
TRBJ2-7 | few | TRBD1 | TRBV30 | TGTGCCTGGAACGTGGGGACAGGTTTCTCCGAGCAGTACTTC | CAWNVGTGFSEQYF
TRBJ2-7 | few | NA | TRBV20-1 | TGCAGTGCTCCCCGACAACAACCCCCTCACGAGCAGTACTTC | CSAPRQQPPHEQYF
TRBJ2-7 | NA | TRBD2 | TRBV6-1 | TGTGCCAGCGGGGGGGGGAGCTCCTACGAGCAGTACTTC | CASGGGSSYEQYF
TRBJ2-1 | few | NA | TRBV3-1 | TGTGCCAGCAGCCAAGAAGGAGGGTATTTCGATGAGCAGTTCTTC | CASSQEGGYFDEQFF
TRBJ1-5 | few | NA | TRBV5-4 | TGTGCCAGCAGCTCCGGGACCCTGGCGCCCCAGCATTTT | CASSSGTLAPQHF
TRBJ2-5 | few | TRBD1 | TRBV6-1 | TGTGCCAGCAGTGTACAGGGGCAGGTAGAGACCCAGTACTTC | CASSVQGQVETQYF